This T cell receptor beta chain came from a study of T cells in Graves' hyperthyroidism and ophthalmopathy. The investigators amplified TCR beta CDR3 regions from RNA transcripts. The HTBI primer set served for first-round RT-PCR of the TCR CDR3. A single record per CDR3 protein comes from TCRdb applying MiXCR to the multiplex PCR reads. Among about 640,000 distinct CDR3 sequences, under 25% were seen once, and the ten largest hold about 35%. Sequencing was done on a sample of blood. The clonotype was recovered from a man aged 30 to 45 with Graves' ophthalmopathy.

CDR3 loop: CATSSLPGQGDEKLFF. CDR3 coding DNA: TGTGCCACCAGCAGTCTTCCCGGACAGGGGGATGAAAAACTGTTTTTT. V gene TRBV15 combines with J gene TRBJ1-4; TRBD1 matches 10 bases. The V segment lost 3 bases and the J segment 6 bases; nucleotides outside the gene matches: 7. This CDR3 spans 16 amino acids. CDR1 and CDR2 from the germline V gene are LNHNV and YYDKDF (reference sequence).